This entry lists 11 T cell receptor beta chains sequenced from one sample in a study of T cells in Graves' hyperthyroidism and ophthalmopathy. Amplification targeted TCR beta CDR3 regions from RNA transcripts. Initially, a first-round RT-PCR of the TCR CDR3 employed the HTBI primer set. TCRdb re-derived calls from the multiplex PCR reads in MiXCR, one entry per CDR3 protein. The sample has over 300,000 distinct CDR3 sequences; 14% are singletons. What was sequenced was blood. The origin of the receptors is a woman aged 55-70 years with Graves' hyperthyroidism.

This clonotype was counted ten times or more. The genes are TRBV12-3 or TRBV12-4 and TRBJ2-5, with a tentative D call TRBD1 (6 bases). V lost 3 bases, J lost 0 bases, and 8 bases lay in between. The CDR3 loop spans 14 amino acids. The CDR3 DNA follows: TGTGCCAGCAGTTTTCGGACAGACCAAGAGACCCAGTACTTC. Translating it yields CASSFRTDQETQYF.

This clonotype was found many times. V is TRBV20-1 and J is TRBJ1-2; unclear D gene. Per germline, CDR1 DFQATT and CDR2 SNEGSKA (reference sequence). The V end lost 0 bases, the J end lost 2 bases, and 7 bases lay between the germline ends. There are 13 residues in the CDR3. DNA of the CDR3: TGCAGTGCTAGAGATCCGAAGAACTATGGCTACACCTTC. It translates to CSARDPKNYGYTF.

This clonotype was observed a handful of times. V is TRBV24-1 and J is TRBJ2-6, with no clear D. Germline lookup yields CDR1 KGHDR and CDR2 SFDVKD. Trimming removed 8 bases from V and 0 bases from J, with 1 base in between. This CDR3 is 12 amino acids long. The CDR3 protein is CATNSGANVLTF. Written as DNA, the CDR3 is TGTGCCACCAACTCTGGGGCCAACGTCCTGACTTTC.

The rearrangement joins TRBV14 to TRBJ1-6, with D unclear. CDR3 length: 14 amino acids. The germline V gene has CDR1 SGHDN and CDR2 FVKESK. The V gene lost 2 bases and the J gene lost 10 bases, with 12 bases spanning the gap. CDR3 residues: CASSQLQTFSPLHF. DNA of the CDR3: TGTGCCAGCAGCCAACTCCAGACCTTCTCACCCCTCCACTTT. The full variable domain, completed using reference TRBV14 and TRBJ1-6, is EAGVTQFPSHSVIEKGQTVTLRCDPISGHDNLYWYRRVMGKEIKFLLHFVKESKQDESGMPNNRFLAERTGGTYSTLKVQPAELEDSGVYFCASSQLQTFSPLHFGNGTRLTVT.

There are many counts of this clonotype. This chain connects TRBV12-5 to TRBJ2-7; TRBD2 might be the D (6 bases). The ends were cut back, 0 bases at V and 0 bases at J, with 15 bases in the middle. This CDR3 has 17 residues. Per the germline V gene, CDR1 is LGHNT and CDR2 is FRNRAP. In nucleotides, the CDR3 is TGTGCTAGTGGTTTGGTACGGGAGTGGCGGGACTCCTACGAGCAGTACTTC. Its protein product is CASGLVREWRDSYEQYF.

This clonotype has at least ten counts. V usage is TRBV28 and J usage is TRBJ2-2; the match to TRBD2 covers 9 bases. Germline values: CDR1 MDHEN, CDR2 SYDVKM. This CDR3 has 18 residues. The V segment lost 5 bases and the J segment 5 bases; nucleotides outside the gene matches: 15. DNA of the CDR3: TGTGCCAGCAGTCCGCTCCCGGGACTAGCAAGTCGTACCGGGGAGCTGTTTTTT. Its translation: CASSPLPGLASRTGELFF.

V is TRBV27 and J is TRBJ1-6, with 7 bases aligning to TRBD1. V was pared by 5 bases and J by 13 bases, with 11 bases of the junction left unmatched. This CDR3 is built from 14 residues. CDR1 and CDR2 from the germline V gene are MNHEY and SMNVEV (reference sequence). CDR3 sequence (DNA): TGTGCCAGCAGTCCGGGACAGTTAGCTGGGCCCCTCCACTTT. Amino acids: CASSPGQLAGPLHF.

The CDR3 here is CASSETGGDFNTQYF. CDR3 nucleotides: TGTGCCAGCAGTGAGACAGGGGGAGATTTCAATACGCAGTATTTT. The chain recombines TRBV12-3 or TRBV12-4 with TRBJ2-3; 9 bases fit TRBD1. This CDR3 has 15 residues. J gave up 7 bases and V 5 bases, and 10 bases lay outside the gene matches.

This clonotype was recorded many times. The chain has TRBV12-3 or TRBV12-4 and TRBJ1-1; the D gene is possibly TRBD1 (6 bases). The germline V and J ends were trimmed by 6 bases and 1 base, with 15 bases remaining between them. The CDR3 has 15 residues. The CDR3 sequence is CASRPQGRGNTEAFF. CDR3 bases: TGTGCCAGCAGGCCACAGGGAAGGGGGAACACTGAAGCTTTCTTT.

This clonotype was found many times. The chain carries TRBV7-3 and TRBJ2-6, with D perhaps matching TRBD2 (5 bases). This CDR3 spans 15 amino acids. CDR1 SGHTA and CDR2 FQGTGA come from the germline V gene. With 5 bases removed from V and 1 base from J, the gap between germline ends came to 9 bases. Written as DNA, the CDR3 is TGTGCCAGCAGCCCGGGAAATTCTGGGGCCAACGTCCTGACTTTC. Protein sequence: CASSPGNSGANVLTF.

This clonotype was seen ten or more times. V and J are TRBV5-1 and TRBJ2-7, with a weak D call TRBD1 (6 bases). Trimming left V 4 bases short and J 0 bases short, with 11 bases between. This CDR3 contains 14 residues. Germline loops: CDR1 SGHRS, CDR2 YFSETQ. As DNA, the CDR3 is TGCGCCAGCAGCGAGACAGGTTTCTCCTACGAGCAGTACTTC. This gives the protein CASSETGFSYEQYF.